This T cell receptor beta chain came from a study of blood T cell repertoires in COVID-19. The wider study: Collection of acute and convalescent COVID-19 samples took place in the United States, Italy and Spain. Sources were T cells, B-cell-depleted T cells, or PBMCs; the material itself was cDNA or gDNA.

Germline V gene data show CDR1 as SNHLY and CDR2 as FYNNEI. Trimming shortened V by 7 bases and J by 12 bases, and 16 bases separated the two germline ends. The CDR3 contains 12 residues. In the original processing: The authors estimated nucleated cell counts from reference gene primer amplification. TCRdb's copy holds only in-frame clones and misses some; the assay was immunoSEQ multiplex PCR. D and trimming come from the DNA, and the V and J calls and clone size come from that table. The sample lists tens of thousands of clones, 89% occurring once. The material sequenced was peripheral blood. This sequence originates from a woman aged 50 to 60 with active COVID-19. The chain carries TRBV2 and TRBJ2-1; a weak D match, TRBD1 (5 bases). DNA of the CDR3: TGTGCCAGCACCTCCAGGGTCTCGGGGCAGTTCTTC. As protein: CASTSRVSGQFF.